The rows below give T cell receptor beta chains drawn from one sample of a study of shared clonotypes between healthy human individuals. The method was immunoSEQ multiplex PCR; TCRdb's version includes in-frame clones alone and lacks a portion of them. The profile shows about 1.9 million clones, around 93% of them singletons. The sample was naive CD8+ T cells from PBMCs. These receptor sequences come from a man aged 18 to 29 in good health. Some clones in this sample may be carry-over from other donors' samples. Each CDR3 is given with its conserved first and last residue. D genes are given only for firm matches. The size of a clone is reported for some rows only, either as once, few or many, or as a class for expanded clones.

TRBV5-4	TRBD2	16	.	TRBJ2-1	TGTGCCAGCAGCTTCGGGCTAGCGGGAGGTAGCAATGAGCAGTTCTTC	CASSFGLAGGSNEQFF
TRBV15	.	13	few	TRBJ2-3	TGTGCCACCAGCCCCAGGAGCACAGATACGCAGTATTTT	CATSPRSTDTQYF
TRBV5-4	TRBD2	15	.	TRBJ2-3	TGTGCCAGCAGCTTGAAGCGGGAGATAACAGATACGCAGTATTTT	CASSLKREITDTQYF
TRBV9	.	13	.	TRBJ1-1	TGTGCCAGCAGCGTTGGGGGTCACACTGAAGCTTTCTTT	CASSVGGHTEAFF
TRBV15	.	13	.	TRBJ2-5	TGTGCCACCAGCCCCCAGGGTGGAGAGACCCAGTACTTC	CATSPQGGETQYF
TRBV5-1	.	14	.	TRBJ1-4	TGCGCCAGCAGCTTGGTGGGACCAGTTGAAAAACTGTTTTTT	CASSLVGPVEKLFF
TRBV28	.	11	.	TRBJ2-7	TGTGCCAGCAGTTTCCCCCCGCTGCAGTACTTC	CASSFPPLQYF
TRBV9	TRBD1	14	.	TRBJ2-7	TGTGCCAGCAGCGTGGGGACAGGGTTCTACGAGCAGTACTTC	CASSVGTGFYEQYF
TRBV30	.	12	.	TRBJ2-5	TGTGCCTGGAGTCACGACTCCCCCTGGCAGTACTTC	CAWSHDSPWQYF
TRBV5-1	TRBD2	15	.	TRBJ2-7	TGCGCCAGCAGCTTACAACTAGCGGAAAACTACGAGCAGTACTTC	CASSLQLAENYEQYF
TRBV5-1	.	13	.	TRBJ2-1	TGCGCCAGCAGCTTGGCGGGGTTAAATGAGCAGTTCTTC	CASSLAGLNEQFF
TRBV9	TRBD1	15	.	TRBJ1-1	TGTGCCAGCAGCGTAGCGGAGGGGGCTGGCACTGAAGCTTTCTTT	CASSVAEGAGTEAFF
TRBV6-6	.	16	.	TRBJ2-1	TGTGCCAGCAGTTACTCCCCGGGGTCAAGGGGCGGTGAGCAGTTCTTC	CASSYSPGSRGGEQFF
TRBV27	.	14	.	TRBJ1-4	TGTGCCAGCAGTCCGAGACAGGACACGGGAGAACTGTTTTTT	CASSPRQDTGELFF
TRBV6-6	.	12	once	TRBJ2-7	TGTGCCAGCCAGCTGAACCTCTACGAGCAGTACTTC	CASQLNLYEQYF
TRBV7-2	TRBD2	16	.	TRBJ2-1	TGTGCCAGCAGCCCCTACCTTGGATTAGCGGGATTTGAGCAGTTCTTC	CASSPYLGLAGFEQFF
TRBV7-3	.	12	few	TRBJ2-3	TGTGCCAGCAGCTTAGGCGCAGATACGCAGTATTTT	CASSLGADTQYF
TRBV28	TRBD1	15	.	TRBJ1-1	TGTGCCAGCAGTCTATTACAGGGGAAAGGCACTGAAGCTTTCTTT	CASSLLQGKGTEAFF
TRBV19	.	13	.	TRBJ2-7	TGTGCCAGTAGTTTAAAGCAGGGTTACGAGCAGTACTTC	CASSLKQGYEQYF
TRBV7-2	.	16	.	TRBJ1-2	TGTGCCAGCAGCTTAGACAAAGCGGGAGGGGACTATGGCTACACCTTC	CASSLDKAGGDYGYTF
TRBV27	.	13	.	TRBJ2-7	TGTGCCAGCAGTGTCCACCGGACCTACGAGCAGTACTTC	CASSVHRTYEQYF
TRBV18	.	16	.	TRBJ2-7	TGTGCCAGCTCACCCCCGCCGGGTGCAGGATCCTACGAGCAGTACTTC	CASSPPPGAGSYEQYF
TRBV7-9	.	12	.	TRBJ1-3	TGTGCCAGCAGCTTAGGGGAGGACACCATATATTTT	CASSLGEDTIYF
TRBV6-1	TRBD1	12	.	TRBJ2-7	TGTGCCAGCAGCCCCAGGGGGCGCGAGCAGTACTTC	CASSPRGREQYF
TRBV28	.	16	.	TRBJ2-4	TGTGCCAGCAGTCCCTCGGGGCCTGGGGCCAAAAACATTCAGTACTTC	CASSPSGPGAKNIQYF
TRBV4-1	TRBD2	15	.	TRBJ2-7	TGCGCCAGCAGCCAAGTGGGTCTAGCGGGAGACGGGCAGTACTTC	CASSQVGLAGDGQYF
TRBV15	.	12	.	TRBJ2-1	TGTGCCACCAGCAGAGGCATACATGAGCAGTTCTTC	CATSRGIHEQFF
TRBV18	TRBD1	19	.	TRBJ2-7	TGTGCCAGCTCACCACCCAGTTTGCCATCGGGACAGGGGCTCAACGAGCAGTACTTC	CASSPPSLPSGQGLNEQYF
TRBV27	TRBD2	16	.	TRBJ2-7	TGTGCCAGCAGTTTTGCTAGCGGGGGTTCCTCCTACGAGCAGTACTTC	CASSFASGGSSYEQYF
TRBV11-2	.	15	.	TRBJ1-1	TGTGCCAGCAGCTTAGAACAGTCGTTGGGCACTGAAGCTTTCTTT	CASSLEQSLGTEAFF
TRBV28	TRBD1	18	.	TRBJ2-5	TGTGCCAGCAGTTTTGATCCTCGGACAGGGTTTACTCAAGAGACCCAGTACTTC	CASSFDPRTGFTQETQYF
TRBV19	.	14	.	TRBJ2-3	TGTGCCAGTAGTACCCTGGAGGGCACAGATACGCAGTATTTT	CASSTLEGTDTQYF
TRBV9	.	16	.	TRBJ1-1	TGTGCCAGCAGCGTAGTAAAGACGTGGGGAGGGCTTGAAGCTTTCTTT	CASSVVKTWGGLEAFF
TRBV12-5	.	13	.	TRBJ2-5	TGTGCTAGTGGTTTCAGCAGGGCCTCAACCCAGTACTTC	CASGFSRASTQYF
TRBV7-9	TRBD1	14	.	TRBJ2-1	TGTGCCAGCAGCCGGACAGGGCAGGGCAATGAGCAGTTCTTC	CASSRTGQGNEQFF
TRBV5-4	TRBD1	18	.	TRBJ2-7	TGTGCCAGCAGTGGGGCCATATTGATAGCAGGGGGCACGGACGAGCAGTACTTC	CASSGAILIAGGTDEQYF
TRBV7-8	.	13	.	TRBJ1-2	TGTGCCAGCTGCAGGACCGCAAACTATGGCTACACCTTC	CASCRTANYGYTF
TRBV6-5	.	14	.	TRBJ1-5	TGTGCCAGCAGTTACGGGGAGGGTGGTCAGCCCCAGCATTTT	CASSYGEGGQPQHF
TRBV28	.	15	.	TRBJ1-1	TGTGCCAGCACATATGCAGGGTGGGCGAGCACTGAAGCTTTCTTT	CASTYAGWASTEAFF
TRBV10-3	TRBD1	19	.	TRBJ2-3	TGTGCCATCAGTGACCCTCGACAGGGGCTCGGCCCAGTCACAGATACGCAGTATTTT	CAISDPRQGLGPVTDTQYF
TRBV18	.	16	.	TRBJ2-2	TGTGCCAGCTCACCAGTTGCGGGAAAGGACACCGGGGAGCTGTTTTTT	CASSPVAGKDTGELFF
TRBV15	.	13	.	TRBJ1-1	TGTGCCAGCCGGGGAGGGTGGGGCACTGAAGCTTTCTTT	CASRGGWGTEAFF
TRBV19	.	14	.	TRBJ1-5	TGTGCCAGTAGTTACGGTCTTATCAATCAGCCCCAGCATTTT	CASSYGLINQPQHF
TRBV18	TRBD1	15	.	TRBJ2-1	TGTGCCAGCTCCCAAGACAGGGCTCTCAACAATGAGCAGTTCTTC	CASSQDRALNNEQFF
TRBV2	.	13	.	TRBJ1-5	TGTGCCAGCAGTGAAAGGAAAAATCAGCCCCAGCATTTT	CASSERKNQPQHF
TRBV7-3	TRBD1	17	.	TRBJ1-5	TGTGCCAGCAGCTTAAATAGGGGGCGTGATAGCAATCAGCCCCAGCATTTT	CASSLNRGRDSNQPQHF
TRBV9	.	15	.	TRBJ1-1	TGTGCCAGCAGCGCGGGAGGGGTCAGGAACACTGAAGCTTTCTTT	CASSAGGVRNTEAFF
TRBV27	TRBD1	17	once	TRBJ2-5	TGTGCCAGCAGGAGACATCCGGGACAGGGGCGCCAAGAGACCCAGTACTTC	CASRRHPGQGRQETQYF
TRBV2	TRBD1	14	once	TRBJ1-4	TGTGCCAGCAGAGGACGGGACAGGTGGCAAAAACTGTTTTTT	CASRGRDRWQKLFF
TRBV27	.	15	.	TRBJ2-7	TGTGCCAGCAGTTCGTGGGGGGATGGGTCCTACGAGCAGTACTTC	CASSSWGDGSYEQYF
TRBV13	.	15	.	TRBJ2-5	TGTGCCAGCAGCTTAGGCCTAGCAGGCCAAGAGACCCAGTACTTC	CASSLGLAGQETQYF
TRBV19	.	13	.	TRBJ2-7	TGTGCCAGTAGTCCCCGGGGTTTGTACGAGCAGTACTTC	CASSPRGLYEQYF
TRBV6-4	.	13	.	TRBJ2-7	TGTGCCAGCAGTGACCACATTGATTCCGAGCAGTACTTC	CASSDHIDSEQYF
TRBV10-3	TRBD2	15	.	TRBJ2-7	TGTGCCATCAGTGAGCAGCGGGAGCTGGTTCCCGAGCAGTACTTC	CAISEQRELVPEQYF
TRBV2	.	15	.	TRBJ2-1	TGTGCCAGCAGTGACTTTGGGACGGCCCGAAATGAGCAGTTCTTC	CASSDFGTARNEQFF